The present T cell receptor (beta chain) was sequenced within a study of CD8 T cells in ankylosing spondylitis. The study's findings and limits: Earlier authors reported some of these motif variants in reactive arthritis synovial fluid and blood. Significantly higher representation of disease-linked clones was reported for matched ankylosing spondylitis synovial fluid. Ankylosing spondylitis blood appeared to be characterized by a TCR beta motif of 8 or 9 highly homologous variants.

Trimming removed 3 bases at V and 1 base at J, with 9 bases between. The CDR3 has 14 residues. This clonotype was recorded a few times. Its cognate antigen is unknown. Libraries for TCR beta were made by quantitative 5'-RACE with molecular barcodes. MiXCR, run by TCRdb on the 5' RACE reads, gives a single entry per CDR3 protein. Here the sample spans 150,000 to 200,000 distinct CDR3 sequences, roughly 11% being singletons. The chain is built from TRBV12-3 or TRBV12-4 and TRBJ2-5, with a weak D call TRBD1 (6 bases). Sequences were obtained from blood, either unsorted or a sorted T cell fraction (not recorded which). The TCR was taken from a male donor with ankylosing spondylitis or in good health (not recorded which). The CDR3 spells CASSLTGVQETQYF. CDR3 sequence (DNA): TGTGCCAGCAGTTTGACAGGAGTCCAAGAGACCCAGTACTTC.